This T cell receptor (beta chain) was observed in a study of cytotoxic CD8 clonotypes in ibrutinib-treated CLL. Study in general: Mean productive templates were under 260,000; mean productive rearrangements were approximately 94,000.

This CDR3 is built from 15 residues. The germline V and J ends were trimmed by 1 base and 2 bases, with 10 bases remaining between them. In germline, CDR1 is SGHTA, CDR2 FQGTGA. The repertoire was sequenced with immunoSEQ multiplex PCR; TCRdb's copy has only in-frame clones and lacks some. The sample includes roughly 200,000 clones, 55% to 85% seen only once; the top ten take around an eighth. The input for sequencing was PBMCs, taken after 24 months of ibrutinib treatment. This TCR was sampled from a human donor with chronic lymphocytic leukemia. V is TRBV7-3 and J is TRBJ2-3; maybe TRBD2 (5 bases). This CDR3 reads CASSLNDYYTDTQYF. CDR3 sequence (DNA): TGTGCCAGCAGCTTAAATGACTACTACACAGATACGCAGTATTTT.